Included here is one TCR beta chain sequence, with context. Its antigen is undetermined. This specimen comes from a study of cytomegalovirus exposure and HLA in healthy donors. Study results and caveats: Most TCR sequences proved rare, with some public TCRs found in many donors. Using the classifier, cytomegalovirus status was reportedly diagnosed with high specificity and sensitivity. The finding came from a later analysis; first-cohort TCR clusters tended to co-occur in the 95 to 150 validation repertoires.

The V segment lost 6 bases and the J segment 6 bases; nucleotides outside the gene matches: 12. Looked up from germline, CDR1 is WNHNN and CDR2 is SYGVQD (reference sequence). This CDR3 contains 16 residues. While the first cohort had 600 to 750 subjects, the donors belonged to the separate validation cohort of roughly 130 subjects. The data were produced by immunoSEQ multiplex PCR, yet TCRdb's version contains in-frame clones alone and is incomplete. This sample carries around 160,000 clones, about 88% of them seen once, and the ten largest clones take approximately 3.1%. The TCR sequence derives from a man aged 18 to 30 in good health and CMV-seronegative. The sequenced sample was PBMCs. The gene calls are TRBV10-1 and TRBJ2-3, with 10 bases matching TRBD1. The CDR3 region has the DNA TGCGCCAGCAGACCCTCCGGGACAGGGGTCGGCGATACGCAGTATTTT. This codes for CASRPSGTGVGDTQYF.